The 24 T cell receptor beta chains reported below all come from one sample, sequenced in a study of blood T cell repertoires in COVID-19. Clones were read by immunoSEQ multiplex PCR, and TCRdb kept only the in-frame ones, dropping some. The table has over 70,000 clones, over 65% seen once. The source material was peripheral blood. The receptors derive from a human donor in a cohort sampled during active COVID-19.

The chain has TRBV18 and TRBJ2-1, with D unclear. CDR3 length equals 14 residues. The V end lost 3 bases, the J end lost 5 bases, and 11 bases lay between the germline ends. The germline CDR1 and CDR2 sequences are KGHSH and LQKENI. The CDR3 here is CASSPLTRNNEQFF. For the CDR3, the DNA is TGTGCCAGCTCACCTCTGACTCGGAACAATGAGCAGTTCTTC.

The chain uses TRBV13 and TRBJ1-3; possible D gene TRBD1, 5 bases. Per the germline V gene, CDR1 is PRHDT and CDR2 is FYEKMQ (reference sequence). Trimming took off 1 base at V and 1 base at J, with 5 bases between the two ends. The CDR3 contains 14 residues. As DNA, the CDR3 is TGTGCCAGCAGCTTAGACAGGTCTGGAAACACCATATATTTT. It translates to CASSLDRSGNTIYF.

The CDR3 DNA is TGTGCCAGCAGCCCGGGACTAGGGCTAGGAGATACGCAGTATTTT. Amino acids: CASSPGLGLGDTQYF. The chain is built from TRBV6-6 and TRBJ2-3; 8 bases map to TRBD2. CDR1 is MNHNY and CDR2 is SVGAGI in the germline V gene (reference sequence). Germline trimming cut 6 bases from V and 5 bases from J; bases unmatched to any gene: 10. The length of the CDR3 is 15 residues.

The V call is TRBV28, the J call TRBJ1-2; TRBD1 aligns across 8 bases. There are 14 residues in the CDR3. After removal of 6 bases from V and 1 base from J, the junction contained 4 bases not matched to a gene. Germline CDR1 and CDR2: MDHEN and SYDVKM. CDR3 coding DNA: TGTGCCAGCAGGGAACAGGGGGGTAACTATGGCTACACCTTC. Translated, it gives CASREQGGNYGYTF.

This chain uses TRBV7-2 with TRBJ2-1, with 11 nucleotides matching TRBD2. Germline V gives CDR1 SGHTA, CDR2 FQGNSA. CDR3 length equals 15 residues. Trimming removed 6 bases from V and 10 bases from J; junction bases left unmatched: 11. The CDR3 nucleotides read TGTGCCAGCAGGGGGTTTAGCGGGAGGGCCACGGAGCAGTTCTTC. Translated: CASRGFSGRATEQFF.

The chain has TRBV19 and TRBJ1-2, with 9 bases matching TRBD1. Germline V gene data show CDR1 as LNHDA and CDR2 as SQIVND (reference sequence). The CDR3 runs to 15 residues. Unmatched junction bases numbered 11, after V lost 7 bases and J lost 5 bases. The CDR3 region has the DNA TGTGCCAGTACCTATGGGACAGGGACCCGTTATGGCTACACCTTC. Protein: CASTYGTGTRYGYTF.

This clone has only a few counts. V is TRBV24-1 and J is TRBJ2-6, with D perhaps matching TRBD1 (5 bases). The germline CDR1 and CDR2 sequences are KGHDR and SFDVKD. V was trimmed by 12 bases and J by 0 bases, leaving 11 bases between them. CDR3 length: 14 residues. The CDR3 DNA sequence: TGTGCCGTACAGGTTCGCTCTGGGGCCAACGTCCTGACTTTC. Its protein product is CAVQVRSGANVLTF.

This chain uses TRBV10-2 with TRBJ2-2, with 13 bases aligning to TRBD2. The CDR3 covers 16 residues. Germline values: CDR1 WSHSY, CDR2 SAAADI. V lost 3 bases to trimming and J lost 6 bases; unmatched junction nucleotides: 4. The CDR3 loop reads CASSELAGGPAGELFF. The CDR3 bases are TGCGCCAGCAGTGAACTAGCGGGAGGGCCGGCCGGGGAGCTGTTTTTT.

This clone appeared once. The chain joins TRBV5-4 to TRBJ2-7, with 9 bases matching TRBD1. The trim removed 4 bases at V and 5 bases at J, leaving 4 bases unmatched. CDR1 is SGHNT and CDR2 is YYREEE in the germline V gene (reference sequence). The CDR3 is 13 amino acids. The CDR3 DNA reads TGTGCCAGCAGCAGGACAGGGGTCCACGAGCAGTACTTC. Its protein product is CASSRTGVHEQYF.

J is TRBJ2-3 and V is TRBV5-1, with D tentatively TRBD2 (6 bases). CDR1 is SGHRS, CDR2 YFSETQ, per germline. Trimming left V 1 base short and J 6 bases short, with 15 bases between. The CDR3 has 15 amino acids. The CDR3 is CASSLRGWIFDTQYF. In nucleotides, the CDR3 is TGCGCCAGCAGCTTGCGGGGGTGGATATTTGATACGCAGTATTTT.

The V gene is TRBV29-1, the J gene TRBJ1-1, with a possible D match to TRBD1 (5 bases). Looked up from germline, CDR1 is SQVTM and CDR2 is ANQGSEA. Trimming stripped 4 bases from V and 3 bases from J, with 18 bases between. The CDR3 loop spans 15 amino acids. Here the CDR3 reads CSVAVRQKLYTEAFF. The CDR3 region has the DNA TGCAGCGTTGCCGTGCGACAGAAATTGTACACTGAAGCTTTCTTT.

The sample holds a few counts of this clone. The gene calls are TRBV19 and TRBJ2-1; 11 positions agree with TRBD2. CDR1 and CDR2 from the germline V gene are LNHDA and SQIVND (reference sequence). The V gene end was trimmed by 4 bases and the J gene end by 7 bases; junction bases not matched to a gene: 6. The CDR3 covers 15 residues. The DNA for the CDR3 is TGTGCCAGTAGTACCACTAGCGGGAGTCGAAATGAGCAGTTCTTC. Amino acids: CASSTTSGSRNEQFF.

This clone appeared a single time. V usage is TRBV2 and J usage is TRBJ2-7; TRBD1 agrees at 9 bases. J gave up 9 bases and V 4 bases, and 7 bases lay outside the gene matches. The CDR3 contains 13 residues. Germline loops: CDR1 SNHLY, CDR2 FYNNEI. The CDR3 coding sequence is TGTGCCAGCAGTGGGGGGGACAGGGTTTTGCAGTACTTC. Translation: CASSGGDRVLQYF.

Many counts were recorded for this clone. The V gene is TRBV4-1, the J gene TRBJ1-5, with a tentative D call TRBD1 (6 bases). The CDR3 has 15 residues. Germline CDR1 is MGHRA and CDR2 is YSYEKL. Trimming stripped 0 bases from V and 2 bases from J, with 8 bases between. The CDR3 coding sequence is TGCGCCAGCAGCCAAGAGCACAGGGGCAATCAGCCCCAGCATTTT. Protein: CASSQEHRGNQPQHF.

The chain links TRBV7-2 to TRBJ2-7; D is perhaps TRBD2 (5 bases). This CDR3 is built from 15 residues. Germline lookup yields CDR1 SGHTA and CDR2 FQGNSA. V gave up 6 bases and J gave up 2 bases, with 17 bases separating them. The chain's CDR3 is CASSPGSGFPYEQYF. CDR3 in DNA: TGTGCCAGCAGTCCTGGGAGCGGTTTCCCCTACGAGCAGTACTTC.

The chain couples TRBV7-2 to TRBJ2-1; weak D call: TRBD2 (7 bases). The CDR3 is 14 residues long. The germline V gene encodes CDR1 SGHTA and CDR2 FQGNSA. The V and J ends lost 5 bases and 3 bases respectively, with 11 bases between them. Here the CDR3 reads CASSAGDYYNEQFF. The CDR3 nucleotides are TGTGCCAGCAGCGCAGGGGACTACTACAATGAGCAGTTCTTC.

This clone was counted at least ten times. J is TRBJ2-1 and V is TRBV19, with TRBD2 identical over 8 bases. This CDR3 region has 18 residues. J gave up 8 bases and V 3 bases, and 18 bases lay outside the gene matches. CDR1 is LNHDA and CDR2 is SQIVND in the germline V gene (reference sequence). CDR3 DNA sequence: TGTGCCAGTAGTATTACCCTAGCGGGTATGTCAGCGGCGGATGAGCAGTTCTTC. Its translation: CASSITLAGMSAADEQFF.

The chain joins TRBV28 to TRBJ1-2; D is unresolved. Germline V gene data show CDR1 as MDHEN and CDR2 as SYDVKM. This CDR3 spans 12 amino acids. Trimming left V 10 bases short and J 6 bases short, with 15 bases between. CDR3 DNA: TGTGCCACTAACCGGGGTGTCAATGGCTACACCTTC. It translates to CATNRGVNGYTF.

The chain carries TRBV28 and TRBJ2-7, with TRBD2 matching 10 bases. From germline, CDR1 is MDHEN and CDR2 SYDVKM. J gave up 1 base and V 0 bases, and 3 bases lay outside the gene matches. The CDR3 is 16 residues long. The CDR3 here is CASSLWGLAPSYEQYF. CDR3 nucleotides: TGTGCCAGCAGTTTATGGGGACTAGCGCCTTCCTACGAGCAGTACTTC.

The V gene is TRBV28, the J gene TRBJ2-7; tentatively, D is TRBD2 (6 bases). This CDR3 contains 15 residues. Germline-derived CDR1 and CDR2 are MDHEN and SYDVKM. Trimming took off 5 bases at V and 2 bases at J, with 16 bases between the two ends. The CDR3 nucleotides are TGTGCCAGCAGTCCCTCCGGAGGGGCGGCCTACGAGCAGTACTTC. It codes for CASSPSGGAAYEQYF.

The chain links TRBV21-1 to TRBJ2-1; no check of the table's D call, TRBD1, against the DNA was made. TRBV21-1 is assigned pseudogene status. This CDR3 comprises 16 residues. CDR3 amino acids: CASSVSERTGRNEQFF. Here the CDR3 DNA reads TGTGCCAGCAGCGTAAGTGAACGGACAGGTCGCAATGAGCAGTTCTTC.

V is TRBV7-8 and J is TRBJ1-3; weak D call: TRBD1 (6 bases). Germline V gene data show CDR1 as SGHVS and CDR2 as FQNEAQ. This CDR3 region has 14 residues. V lost 4 bases, J lost 8 bases, and 15 bases lay in between. The CDR3 loop reads CASSSDRLDDTIYF. CDR3 bases: TGTGCCAGCAGCTCCGACAGGTTGGATGACACCATATATTTT. The variable domain in full, completed from reference TRBV7-8 and TRBJ1-3, reads GAGVSQSPRYKVAKRGQDVALRCDPISGHVSLFWYQQALGQGPEFLTYFQNEAQLDKSGLPSDRFFAERPEGSVSTLKIQRTQQEDSAVYLCASSSDRLDDTIYFGEGSWLTVV.

The V and J genes are TRBV6-5 and TRBJ2-2, with 10 bases fitting TRBD1. The CDR3 has 13 residues. J lost 6 bases, V lost 10 bases, and 5 bases had no gene match. Per germline, CDR1 MNHEY and CDR2 SVGAGI. This CDR3 is CATAGQGAGELFF. In DNA, the CDR3 is TGTGCCACCGCCGGACAGGGGGCCGGGGAGCTGTTTTTT.

V is TRBV29-1 and J is TRBJ1-1; 9 bases match TRBD1. Germline V lookup: CDR1 SQVTM, CDR2 ANQGSEA. CDR3 length: 14 residues. Losses at the gene ends were 2 bases for V and 9 bases for J; bases not matched to a gene: 10. The DNA of the CDR3 is TGCAGCGTTGAAACAGGGGGACAGGGATTGAAAGCTTTCTTT. Translated: CSVETGGQGLKAFF.